This TCR beta chain was captured in a study of blood T cell repertoires in COVID-19. This CDR3 contains 13 residues. Trimming cost V 5 bases and J 6 bases; bases outside gene matches: 4. CDR1 and CDR2 (germline): SGHRS, YFSETQ. Per the study methods: Amplification of reference gene primers provided the estimated nucleated cell counts. The protocol was immunoSEQ multiplex PCR, while the TCRdb copy is restricted to in-frame clones and leaves out a portion. The DNA was the basis for D and trimming; V, J and clone size are from that table. The sample has about 120,000 clones; approximately 82% are singletons.

This TCR came from a man aged 80 or over with active or convalescent COVID-19. V is TRBV5-1 and J is TRBJ2-7; 11 bases fit TRBD1. Sequencing was carried out using peripheral blood. Written as DNA, the CDR3 is TGCGCCAGCAGGTGGACAGGGGGCGGCGAGCAGTACTTC. Translating gives CASRWTGGGEQYF.